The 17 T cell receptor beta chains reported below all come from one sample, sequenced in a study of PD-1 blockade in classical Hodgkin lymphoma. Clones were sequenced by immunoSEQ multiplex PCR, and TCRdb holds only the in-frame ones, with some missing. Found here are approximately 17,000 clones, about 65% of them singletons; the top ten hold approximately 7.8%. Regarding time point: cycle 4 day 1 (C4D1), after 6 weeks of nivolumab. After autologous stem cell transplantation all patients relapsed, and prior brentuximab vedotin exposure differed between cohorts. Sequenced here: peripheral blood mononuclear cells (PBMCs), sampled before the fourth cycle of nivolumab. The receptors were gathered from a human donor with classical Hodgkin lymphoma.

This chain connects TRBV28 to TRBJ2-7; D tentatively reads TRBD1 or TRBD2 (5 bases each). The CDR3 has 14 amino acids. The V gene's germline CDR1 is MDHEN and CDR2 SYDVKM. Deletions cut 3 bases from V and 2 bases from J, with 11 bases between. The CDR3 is CASSFQRGAYEQYF. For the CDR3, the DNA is TGTGCCAGCAGTTTTCAAAGGGGAGCCTACGAGCAGTACTTC.

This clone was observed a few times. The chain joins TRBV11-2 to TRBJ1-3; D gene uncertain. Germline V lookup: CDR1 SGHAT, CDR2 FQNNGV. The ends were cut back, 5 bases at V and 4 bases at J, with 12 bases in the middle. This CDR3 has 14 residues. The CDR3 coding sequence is TGTGCCAGCAGCCCCCCACCCGCGGGAAACACCATATATTTT. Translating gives CASSPPPAGNTIYF.

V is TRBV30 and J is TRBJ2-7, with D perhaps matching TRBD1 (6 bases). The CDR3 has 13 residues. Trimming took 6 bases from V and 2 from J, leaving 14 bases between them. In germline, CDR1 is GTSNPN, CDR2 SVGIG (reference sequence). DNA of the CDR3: TGTGCCTGCAAACCGGGACAAACCTACGAGCAGTACTTC. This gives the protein CACKPGQTYEQYF.

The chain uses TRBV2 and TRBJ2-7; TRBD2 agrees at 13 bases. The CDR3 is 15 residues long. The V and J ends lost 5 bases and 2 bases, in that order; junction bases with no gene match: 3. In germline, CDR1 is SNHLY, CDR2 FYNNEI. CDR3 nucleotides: TGTGCCAGCAGTCCTACTAGCGGGAGGGCCTACGAGCAGTACTTC. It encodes CASSPTSGRAYEQYF.

As DNA, the CDR3 is TGTGCCAGTAGTACCGGGACAGGATATGGCTACACCTTC. This sequence encodes CASSTGTGYGYTF. The chain has TRBV19 and TRBJ1-2; 8 nucleotides agree with TRBD1. CDR3 length: 13 amino acids. The V gene end was trimmed by 4 bases and the J gene end by 5 bases; junction bases not matched to a gene: 3. Germline lookup yields CDR1 LNHDA and CDR2 SQIVND (reference sequence).

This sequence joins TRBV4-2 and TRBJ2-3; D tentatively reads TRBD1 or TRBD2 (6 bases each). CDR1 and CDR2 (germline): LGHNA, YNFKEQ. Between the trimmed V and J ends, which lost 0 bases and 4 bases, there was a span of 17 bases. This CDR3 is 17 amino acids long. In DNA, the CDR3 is TGTGCCAGCAGCCAAGAGGGGGGCTCCCGGACCCCAGATACGCAGTATTTT. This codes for CASSQEGGSRTPDTQYF.

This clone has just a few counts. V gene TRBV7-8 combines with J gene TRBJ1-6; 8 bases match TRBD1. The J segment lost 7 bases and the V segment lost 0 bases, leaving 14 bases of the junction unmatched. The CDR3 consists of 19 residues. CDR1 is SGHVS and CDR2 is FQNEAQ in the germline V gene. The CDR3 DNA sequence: TGTGCCAGCAGCTTAGCCGGGACAGGTTACACCCGGCCGAATTCACCCCTCCACTTT. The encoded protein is CASSLAGTGYTRPNSPLHF. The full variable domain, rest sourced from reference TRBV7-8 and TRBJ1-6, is GAGVSQSPRYKVAKRGQDVALRCDPISGHVSLFWYQQALGQGPEFLTYFQNEAQLDKSGLPSDRFFAERPEGSVSTLKIQRTQQEDSAVYLCASSLAGTGYTRPNSPLHFGNGTRLTVT.

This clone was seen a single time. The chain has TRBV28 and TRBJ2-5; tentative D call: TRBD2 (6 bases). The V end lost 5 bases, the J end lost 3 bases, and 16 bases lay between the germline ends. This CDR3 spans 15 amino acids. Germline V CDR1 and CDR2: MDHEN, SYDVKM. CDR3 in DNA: TGTGCCAGCAGTCCCCCGGGGGAGGTAAAAGAGACCCAGTACTTC. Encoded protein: CASSPPGEVKETQYF.

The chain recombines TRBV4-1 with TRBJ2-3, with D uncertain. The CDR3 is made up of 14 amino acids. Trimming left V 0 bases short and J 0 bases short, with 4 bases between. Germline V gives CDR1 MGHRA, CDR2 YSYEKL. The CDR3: CASSQETSTDTQYF. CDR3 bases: TGCGCCAGCAGCCAAGAAACTAGCACAGATACGCAGTATTTT.

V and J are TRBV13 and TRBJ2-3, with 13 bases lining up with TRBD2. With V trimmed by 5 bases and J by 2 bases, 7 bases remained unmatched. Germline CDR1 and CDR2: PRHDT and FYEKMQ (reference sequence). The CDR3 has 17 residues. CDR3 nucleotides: TGTGCCAGCAGCCAGGGACTAGCGGGGAGCCTCACAGATACGCAGTATTTT. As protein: CASSQGLAGSLTDTQYF.

The CDR3 here is CATTLAGGNTIYF. DNA of the CDR3: TGTGCCACGACACTCGCGGGAGGAAACACCATATATTTT. This chain links TRBV10-3 with TRBJ1-3; D is unclear. Trimming removed 10 bases at V and 4 bases at J, with 14 bases between. The CDR3 has 13 amino acids. Germline V gene sequence: CDR1 ENHRY, CDR2 SYGVKD.

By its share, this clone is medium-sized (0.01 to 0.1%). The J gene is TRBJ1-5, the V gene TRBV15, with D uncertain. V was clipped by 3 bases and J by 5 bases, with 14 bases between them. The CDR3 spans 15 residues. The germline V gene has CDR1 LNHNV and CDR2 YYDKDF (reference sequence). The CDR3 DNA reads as TGTGCCACCAGCAGTGAGACCACATCCCATCAGCCCCAGCATTTT. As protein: CATSSETTSHQPQHF. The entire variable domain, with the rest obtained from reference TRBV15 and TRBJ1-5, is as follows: DAMVIQNPRYQVTQFGKPVTLSCSQTLNHNVMYWYQQKSSQAPKLLFHYYDKDFNNEADTPDNFQSRRPNTSFCFLDIRSPGLGDTAMYLCATSSETTSHQPQHFGDGTRLSIL.

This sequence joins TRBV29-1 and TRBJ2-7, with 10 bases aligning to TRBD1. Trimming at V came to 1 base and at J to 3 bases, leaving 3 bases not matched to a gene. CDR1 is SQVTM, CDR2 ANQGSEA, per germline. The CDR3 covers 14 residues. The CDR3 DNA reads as TGCAGCGTTGAAGGGACAGGGGGAAACTACGAGCAGTACTTC. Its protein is CSVEGTGGNYEQYF.

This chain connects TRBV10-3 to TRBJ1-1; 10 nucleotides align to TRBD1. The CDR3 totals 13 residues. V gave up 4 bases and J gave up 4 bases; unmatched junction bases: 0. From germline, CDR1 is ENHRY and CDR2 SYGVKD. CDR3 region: CAISGTGGTEAFF. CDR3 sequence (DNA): TGTGCCATCAGTGGGACAGGGGGCACTGAAGCTTTCTTT.

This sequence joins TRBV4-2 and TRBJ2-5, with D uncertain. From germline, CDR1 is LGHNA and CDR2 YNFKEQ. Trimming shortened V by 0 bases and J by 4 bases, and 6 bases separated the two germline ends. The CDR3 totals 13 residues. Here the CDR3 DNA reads TGTGCCAGCAGCCAAGATTCCCGAGAGACCCAGTACTTC. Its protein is CASSQDSRETQYF.

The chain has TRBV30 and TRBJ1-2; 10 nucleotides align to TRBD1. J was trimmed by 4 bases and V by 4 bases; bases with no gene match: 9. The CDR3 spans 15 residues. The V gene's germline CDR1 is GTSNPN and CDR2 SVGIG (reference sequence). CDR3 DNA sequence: TGTGCCTGGACCGGGACAGGGGATCGGGGCTATGGCTACACCTTC. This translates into CAWTGTGDRGYGYTF.

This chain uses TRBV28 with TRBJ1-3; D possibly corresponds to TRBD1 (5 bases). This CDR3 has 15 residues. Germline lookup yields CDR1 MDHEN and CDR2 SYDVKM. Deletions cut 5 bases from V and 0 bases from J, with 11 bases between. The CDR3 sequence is CASSTLTASGNTIYF. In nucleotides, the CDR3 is TGTGCCAGCAGTACCCTGACAGCCTCTGGAAACACCATATATTTT. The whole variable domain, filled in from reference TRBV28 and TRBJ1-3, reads DVKVTQSSRYLVKRTGEKVFLECVQDMDHENMFWYRQDPGLGLRLIYFSYDVKMKEKGDIPEGYSVSREKKERFSLILESASTNQTSMYLCASSTLTASGNTIYFGEGSWLTVV.